This is a list of T cell receptor beta chains from one sample in a study of Ad26.COV2.S vaccination and SARS-CoV-2 variants. Measured with immunoSEQ multiplex PCR; TCRdb has only the in-frame clones, and not every one. The sample consists of about 180,000 clones, roughly 89% of them appearing once. The sequenced sample was peripheral blood, obtained after recovery from COVID-19. Receptors were obtained from a human donor who had recovered from COVID-19. The CDR3 runs from the conserved cysteine through the conserved F or W. The D gene is left open where the match is weak. A row's size may be missing; if present it is once, few, many or a size class.

J gene | D gene | clone size | V gene | CDR3 protein | CDR3 DNA
TRBJ2-5 | TRBD1 | . | TRBV6-5 | CASSGGGETQYF | TGTGCCAGCTCAGGGGGCGGAGAGACCCAGTACTTC
TRBJ1-2 | . | once | TRBV18 | CASSPTAELNYGYTF | TGTGCCAGCTCACCCACCGCCGAGCTCAACTATGGCTACACCTTC
TRBJ1-2 | . | once | TRBV6-2/TRBV6-3 | CASSYLVRDTQNYGYTF | TGTGCCAGCAGTTACTTAGTCCGGGACACCCAAAACTATGGCTACACCTTC
TRBJ1-2 | TRBD1 | . | TRBV4-2 | CASSQDPLTGRGYGYTF | TGTGCCAGCAGCCAAGATCCGCTGACAGGGAGGGGCTATGGCTACACCTTC
TRBJ2-7 | TRBD1 | . | TRBV9 | CASSVDQGASYEQYF | TGTGCCAGCAGCGTAGACCAGGGGGCCTCCTACGAGCAGTACTTC
TRBJ2-7 | . | . | TRBV2 | CASSPPYEQYF | TGTGCCAGCAGTCCACCCTACGAGCAGTACTTC
TRBJ1-2 | . | . | TRBV19 | CASSPRNYGYTF | TGTGCCAGTAGTCCCCGGAACTATGGCTACACCTTC
TRBJ1-1 | . | . | TRBV3-1/TRBV3-2 | CASSRSGPNTEAFF | TGTGCCAGCAGCCGGTCGGGTCCGAACACTGAAGCTTTCTTT
TRBJ2-5 | TRBD2 | . | TRBV6-2/TRBV6-3 | CASSYPSGLAGSQYF | TGTGCCAGCAGTTACCCCTCGGGACTAGCGGGATCCCAGTACTTC
TRBJ2-3 | . | . | TRBV5-1 | CASSSIRQISTDTQYF | TGCGCCAGCAGCTCCATTAGACAGATTTCCACAGATACGCAGTATTTT
TRBJ1-1 | . | . | TRBV7-2 | CASSFSPNTEAFF | TGTGCCAGCAGCTTCTCACCCAACACTGAAGCTTTCTTT
TRBJ1-2 | . | . | TRBV6-1 | CASSEALGNYGYTF | TGTGCCAGCAGTGAAGCATTGGGGAACTATGGCTACACCTTC
TRBJ1-2 | . | . | TRBV6-5 | CASSYFGDGYTF | TGTGCCAGCAGTTACTTCGGCGATGGCTACACCTTC
TRBJ2-3 | . | . | TRBV3-1/TRBV3-2 | CASSRRLEDTQYF | TGTGCCAGCAGCCGCCGACTAGAAGATACGCAGTATTTT
TRBJ2-1 | . | . | TRBV19 | CASSHRGPYNEQFF | TGTGCCAGTAGTCACCGCGGACCCTACAATGAGCAGTTCTTC
TRBJ2-5 | TRBD2 | . | TRBV10-3 | CAIREAGGQETQYF | TGTGCCATCAGGGAAGCGGGGGGGCAAGAGACCCAGTACTTC
TRBJ2-5 | TRBD1 | . | TRBV5-6 | CASSLSGQGETQYF | TGTGCCAGCAGCTTAAGCGGACAGGGGGAGACCCAGTACTTC
TRBJ2-7 | TRBD2 | . | TRBV4-2 | CASSHNGLAGYEQYF | TGTGCCAGCAGCCATAACGGACTAGCGGGATACGAGCAGTACTTC
TRBJ1-2 | TRBD1 | . | TRBV2 | CASSRQGTGGYTF | TGTGCCAGCAGCCGACAGGGAACGGGCGGCTACACCTTC
TRBJ1-4 | . | . | TRBV15 | CATSKSEKLFF | TGTGCCACCAGCAAGAGTGAAAAACTGTTTTTT
TRBJ2-1 | TRBD2 | . | TRBV19 | CASSTSSGSYNEQFF | TGTGCCAGTAGTACCTCTAGCGGGTCCTACAATGAGCAGTTCTTC
TRBJ2-6 | . | . | TRBV19 | CASSPSGANVLTF | TGTGCCAGTAGTCCCTCTGGGGCCAACGTCCTGACTTTC
TRBJ2-3 | TRBD2 | few | TRBV2 | CASSEVAGGTDTQYF | TGTGCCAGCAGTGAAGTAGCGGGGGGGACAGATACGCAGTATTTT
TRBJ1-5 | TRBD1 | . | TRBV6-5 | CASSSTDRGNQPQHF | TGTGCCAGCAGTTCGACCGACAGGGGTAATCAGCCCCAGCATTTT
TRBJ2-7 | TRBD1 | . | TRBV14 | CASSQDWTGAFFGYEQYF | TGTGCCAGCAGCCAAGATTGGACAGGGGCCTTTTTTGGGTACGAGCAGTACTTC
TRBJ2-3 | TRBD2 | . | TRBV3-1/TRBV3-2 | CASSQGLAGGVTQYF | TGTGCCAGCAGCCAAGGGCTAGCGGGAGGAGTTACGCAGTATTTT
TRBJ2-7 | . | . | TRBV29-1 | CSVEVGTGPYEQYF | TGCAGCGTTGAGGTCGGGACCGGCCCTTACGAGCAGTACTTC
TRBJ1-4 | . | . | TRBV21-1 | CASSMREKLFF | TGTGCCAGCAGCATGCGGGAAAAACTGTTTTTT
TRBJ2-1 | TRBD2 | . | TRBV10-2 | CASSEGGVAGGLAEQFF | TGCGCCAGCAGTGAGGGTGGGGTAGCGGGGGGGCTGGCTGAGCAGTTCTTC
TRBJ1-5 | TRBD1 | many | TRBV19 | CASSARDRARNQPQHF | TGTGCCAGTAGTGCCCGGGACAGGGCTCGCAATCAGCCCCAGCATTTT
TRBJ1-1 | . | . | TRBV13 | CASSPRGDTEAFF | TGTGCCAGCAGCCCACGTGGGGACACTGAAGCTTTCTTT
TRBJ2-4 | TRBD2 | once | TRBV4-1 | CASSQPPGTSGGRTKNIQYF | TGCGCCAGCAGCCAACCCCCGGGGACTAGCGGGGGGAGAACCAAAAACATTCAGTACTTC
TRBJ2-5 | TRBD2 | . | TRBV13 | CASRTSGGSETQYF | TGTGCCAGCAGGACTAGCGGGGGTTCGGAGACCCAGTACTTC
TRBJ1-2 | . | . | TRBV6-4 | CANIPGVYGYTF | TGTGCCAACATCCCGGGCGTTTACGGCTACACCTTC
TRBJ2-7 | . | . | TRBV2 | CAILPDEQYF | TGTGCCATCCTACCGGACGAGCAGTACTTC
TRBJ2-7 | . | . | TRBV6-2/TRBV6-3 | CASSYSIRIQGLDEQYF | TGTGCCAGCAGTTACTCGATTAGGATCCAGGGTCTCGACGAGCAGTACTTC
TRBJ1-5 | . | . | TRBV27 | CASSLGGSNQPQHF | TGTGCCAGCAGCCTGGGGGGGAGCAATCAGCCCCAGCATTTT
TRBJ2-1 | TRBD1 | . | TRBV19 | CASSTLGQGGDEQFF | TGTGCCAGTAGTACCCTGGGACAGGGGGGGGATGAGCAGTTCTTC
TRBJ2-2 | . | few | TRBV7-9 | CASSGGELFF | TGTGCCAGCAGTGGCGGGGAGCTGTTTTTT
TRBJ2-1 | . | . | TRBV5-1 | CASSWGNRVGYNEQFF | TGCGCCAGCAGCTGGGGGAACAGGGTTGGTTACAATGAGCAGTTCTTC
TRBJ2-1 | . | . | TRBV10-3 | CAISESQVSNEQFF | TGTGCCATCAGTGAGTCGCAAGTCTCCAATGAGCAGTTCTTC
TRBJ2-7 | TRBD2 | . | TRBV7-9 | CASSLGLEGYLIYF | TGTGCCAGCAGCTTGGGACTAGAGGGCTATCTGATATACTTC
TRBJ2-5 | TRBD2 | . | TRBV18 | CASSPSAGGVETQYF | TGTGCCAGCTCACCATCTGCGGGGGGCGTGGAGACCCAGTACTTC
TRBJ2-7 | TRBD1 | . | TRBV11-3 | CASSYDRGKEQYF | TGTGCCAGCAGTTACGACAGGGGTAAAGAGCAGTACTTC